What follows are 5 T cell receptor beta chains derived from one specimen sequenced in a study of cytomegalovirus exposure and HLA in healthy donors. Use of 60 Vbeta and 13 Jbeta primers characterized the PCR. Libraries were prepared by immunoSEQ multiplex PCR; TCRdb keeps only in-frame clonotypes and omits some of them. The table includes about 120,000 clones, roughly three quarters detected once. The sequenced sample consisted of PBMCs. Receptors were obtained from a man aged 30 to 45 in good health and CMV-seropositive.

CDR3 amino acids: CASSLVGRTNEQYF. The CDR3 coding sequence is TGTGCCAGCAGCTTAGTCGGGAGAACCAACGAGCAGTACTTC. This chain uses TRBV7-2 with TRBJ2-7; TRBD2 is a possible D gene (6 bases). CDR3 size: 14 residues. With 1 base removed from V and 5 bases from J, the gap between germline ends came to 12 bases. CDR1 is SGHTA, CDR2 FQGNSA, per germline. The full variable domain, completed using reference TRBV7-2 and TRBJ2-7, is GAGVSQSPSNKVTEKGKDVELRCDPISGHTALYWYRQSLGQGLEFLIYFQGNSAPDKSGLPSDRFSAERTGGSVSTLTIQRTQQEDSAVYLCASSLVGRTNEQYFGPGTRLTVT.

The chain carries TRBV14 and TRBJ2-7; D may be TRBD1 (5 bases). CDR3 length: 14 amino acids. Germline CDR1 reads SGHDN; CDR2 reads FVKESK. The V end was cut by 3 bases, the J end by 4 bases, with 13 bases between. The CDR3 spells CASSQTVLSYEQYF. The CDR3 DNA sequence: TGTGCCAGCAGCCAGACAGTCCTCTCTTACGAGCAGTACTTC.

This clone was recorded a few times. The chain uses TRBV28 and TRBJ2-4; TRBD1 is a possible D gene (7 bases). Trimming removed 6 bases from V and 0 bases from J, with 24 bases in between. The CDR3 sequence is 19 residues long. Germline CDR1 MDHEN, CDR2 SYDVKM. This CDR3 is CASSTPVAGQPLAKNIQYF. The DNA for the CDR3 is TGTGCCAGCAGCACCCCTGTGGCGGGACAGCCCTTAGCCAAAAACATTCAGTACTTC.

The V call is TRBV14, the J call TRBJ1-4; D perhaps matches TRBD1 (6 bases). Germline V gives CDR1 SGHDN, CDR2 FVKESK. This CDR3 has 15 residues. Trimming removed 4 bases from V and 1 base from J, with 10 bases in between. The DNA of the CDR3 is TGTGCCAGCAGCCCACTAGGGGGAACTAATGAAAAACTGTTTTTT. Encoded protein: CASSPLGGTNEKLFF.

The rearrangement joins TRBV7-9 to TRBJ1-4, with D possibly being TRBD1 (6 bases). In germline, CDR1 is SEHNR, CDR2 FQNEAQ (reference sequence). V lost 5 bases to trimming and J lost 6 bases, with 13 bases between them. CDR3 length: 14 amino acids. The CDR3 spells CASSPGGAYEKLFF. CDR3 sequence (DNA): TGTGCCAGCAGCCCTGGGGGGGCTTATGAAAAACTGTTTTTT.